The rows below give T cell receptor beta chains drawn from one sample of a study of CD8 T cells in ankylosing spondylitis. TCRdb reprocessed the 5' RACE reads via MiXCR and lists one record per CDR3 protein. The sample lists roughly 440,000 distinct CDR3 sequences, about 15% occurring once. The sample consisted of blood, either unsorted or a sorted T cell fraction (not recorded which). The origin of the receptors is a male donor with ankylosing spondylitis. Both conserved end residues are part of each CDR3. D genes are given only for firm matches. A clone size is listed for some rows: how often the clone was seen (once, few, many), or a class if it is expanded.

v_call	clone_size	j_call	d_call	cdr3_aa	cdr3_nt
TRBV20-1	few	TRBJ2-1	.	CSAKKTGREQFF	TGCAGTGCAAAAAAAACGGGACGCGAGCAGTTCTTC
TRBV30	few	TRBJ2-1	.	CAWAGLRTYNEQFF	TGTGCCTGGGCGGGCCTTCGGACCTACAATGAGCAGTTCTTC
TRBV5-1	.	TRBJ2-5	.	CASSLGQVDQEPQYF	TGCGCCAGCAGCTTGGGACAGGTCGACCAAGAGCCCCAGTACTTC
TRBV7-8	.	TRBJ1-2	.	CASSFLGESAKGYTF	TGTGCCAGCAGCTTTCTAGGGGAGTCTGCCAAGGGATACACCTTC
TRBV15	few	TRBJ2-3	TRBD2	CATKAGPVEDTQYF	TGTGCCACCAAAGCGGGACCGGTGGAAGATACGCAGTATTTT
TRBV28	.	TRBJ1-1	.	CASSFLGRTEAFF	TGTGCCAGCAGTTTTCTGGGGCGCACTGAAGCTTTCTTT
TRBV29-1	many	TRBJ2-1	TRBD2	CSVESDGRGDEQFF	TGCAGCGTTGAATCGGACGGACGGGGGGATGAGCAGTTCTTC
TRBV20-1	.	TRBJ2-1	TRBD2	CSALLTSGAMGEQFF	TGCAGTGCTTTGTTGACTAGCGGGGCCATGGGTGAGCAGTTCTTC
TRBV7-9	.	TRBJ2-1	.	CASSSNFRSYNEQFF	TGTGCCAGCAGCTCTAACTTCCGCTCCTACAATGAGCAGTTCTTC
TRBV20-1	few	TRBJ1-1	TRBD1	CSASATGDMNTEAFF	TGCAGTGCTAGTGCAACAGGGGACATGAACACTGAAGCTTTCTTT
TRBV10-3	few	TRBJ2-7	.	CAPGRRYPSYEQYF	TGTGCCCCGGGTCGACGGTATCCCTCCTACGAGCAGTACTTC
TRBV20-1	many	TRBJ2-3	.	CSARDFFTDTQYF	TGCAGTGCTAGAGATTTTTTCACAGATACGCAGTATTTT
TRBV7-2	.	TRBJ2-1	.	CASSRKSAYNEQFF	TGTGCCAGCAGCAGGAAGTCCGCCTACAATGAGCAGTTCTTC
TRBV4-2	.	TRBJ1-1	.	CASSQEVGEAFF	TGTGCCAGCAGCCAAGAAGTTGGCGAAGCTTTCTTT
TRBV5-1	many	TRBJ2-7	.	CASSLDDGPRPYEQYF	TGCGCCAGCAGCTTGGATGACGGGCCTCGACCCTACGAGCAGTACTTC
TRBV11-2	few	TRBJ2-3	TRBD2	CASSYGTSALGGTDTQYF	TGTGCCAGCAGCTACGGGACTAGCGCTTTAGGCGGCACAGATACGCAGTATTTT
TRBV7-3	.	TRBJ2-1	.	CASSLRGSEDLRFF	TGTGCCAGCAGCTTAAGGGGGAGCGAAGACCTCCGCTTCTTC
TRBV7-8	few	TRBJ1-1	.	CASSLDYTEAFF	TGTGCCAGCAGCTTAGACTACACTGAAGCTTTCTTT
TRBV7-2	few	TRBJ1-2	.	CASSLGGSAGGYTF	TGTGCCAGCAGCTTAGGAGGCTCCGCGGGAGGCTACACCTTC
TRBV28	.	TRBJ2-3	.	CASSDPRGDTRDTQYF	TGTGCCAGCAGTGACCCGCGCGGCGATACGAGAGATACGCAGTATTTT
TRBV3-1	.	TRBJ1-3	.	CASSFRSMNHGNTIYF	TGTGCCAGCAGCTTTAGGAGTATGAATCATGGAAACACCATATATTTT
TRBV7-8	few	TRBJ1-1	TRBD1	CASSLVGTGNPEAFF	TGTGCCAGCAGCTTAGTCGGGACAGGGAATCCTGAAGCTTTCTTT
TRBV12-3/TRBV12-4	.	TRBJ2-1	.	CASSLGVFSGDEQFF	TGTGCCAGCAGTTTAGGAGTTTTTTCGGGCGATGAGCAGTTCTTC
TRBV4-3	.	TRBJ1-2	.	CASSQDPGRVGYGYTF	TGCGCCAGCAGCCAAGATCCAGGCAGGGTAGGCTATGGCTACACCTTC
TRBV11-2	.	TRBJ2-1	TRBD2	CASRQAGTSMNEQFF	TGTGCCAGCAGACAGGCCGGGACTAGTATGAATGAGCAGTTCTTC
TRBV5-1	.	TRBJ2-5	TRBD2	CASSYSGGAFQETQYF	TGCGCCAGCAGCTATAGCGGGGGGGCCTTTCAAGAGACCCAGTACTTC
TRBV12-3/TRBV12-4	.	TRBJ1-3	.	CASSFKGSGNTIYF	TGTGCCAGCAGTTTCAAGGGTTCTGGAAACACCATATATTTT
TRBV20-1	few	TRBJ2-7	.	CSATIGGGYEQYF	TGCAGTGCTACCATTGGAGGCGGTTACGAGCAGTACTTC
TRBV5-1	few	TRBJ2-5	.	CASSLVPGPEETQYF	TGCGCCAGCAGCTTGGTTCCGGGACCCGAAGAGACCCAGTACTTC
TRBV15	.	TRBJ2-3	TRBD2	CATSRGVSSGSGLSTDTQYF	TGTGCCACCAGCAGGGGCGTTTCTAGCGGGAGTGGACTCAGCACAGATACGCAGTATTTT
TRBV14	.	TRBJ2-2	.	CASSQDRLGRNTGELFF	TGTGCCAGCAGCCAAGATAGGCTAGGTCGAAACACCGGGGAGCTGTTTTTT
TRBV10-3	few	TRBJ2-1	.	CAISTTRYNEQFF	TGTGCCATCAGCACCACTAGGTACAATGAGCAGTTCTTC
TRBV12-3/TRBV12-4	few	TRBJ1-2	.	CASSLAGSGYTF	TGTGCCAGCAGTTTGGCGGGGAGCGGCTACACCTTC
TRBV6-1	.	TRBJ1-4	TRBD1	CASRVQGAGEKLFF	TGTGCCAGCAGGGTACAGGGGGCGGGTGAAAAACTGTTTTTT
TRBV9	few	TRBJ2-5	.	CASSVGAGTSQETQYF	TGTGCCAGCAGCGTAGGGGCGGGGACCTCTCAAGAGACCCAGTACTTC
TRBV5-1	.	TRBJ1-1	.	CASSLLGQGLTEAFF	TGCGCCAGCAGCTTGTTAGGGCAGGGTCTCACTGAAGCTTTCTTT
TRBV12-3/TRBV12-4	.	TRBJ2-5	.	CASSTYSLRQETQYF	TGTGCCAGCAGTACCTACAGTTTGCGGCAAGAGACCCAGTACTTC
TRBV11-3	.	TRBJ2-3	.	CASSSGLWGADTQYF	TGTGCCAGCAGCTCGGGACTCTGGGGCGCAGATACGCAGTATTTT
TRBV20-1	.	TRBJ2-7	.	CSASRQPSYEQYF	TGCAGTGCTAGCAGACAGCCCTCCTACGAGCAGTACTTC
TRBV12-3/TRBV12-4	few	TRBJ2-6	.	CANLISGANVLTF	TGTGCCAACCTTATAAGTGGGGCCAACGTCCTGACTTTC
TRBV2	few	TRBJ2-5	TRBD1	CASSVYRGTEYF	TGTGCCAGCAGTGTGTATCGTGGGACAGAGTACTTC
TRBV20-1	few	TRBJ2-7	.	CSASSHSYEQYF	TGCAGTGCTAGCTCCCACTCCTACGAGCAGTACTTC
TRBV20-1	.	TRBJ1-1	.	CSSQSLGANTEAFF	TGCAGCTCTCAGAGCTTGGGGGCCAACACTGAAGCTTTCTTT
TRBV19	.	TRBJ1-2	TRBD1	CASSRGQGKDYGYTF	TGTGCCAGTAGTAGGGGACAGGGGAAGGACTATGGCTACACCTTC
TRBV7-9	few	TRBJ2-2	.	CASSLRGNTGELFF	TGTGCCAGCAGCTTAAGAGGAAACACCGGGGAGCTGTTTTTT
TRBV5-1	many	TRBJ2-7	.	CASSLATGDYEQYF	TGCGCCAGCAGCTTGGCCACGGGGGACTACGAGCAGTACTTC
TRBV4-1	many	TRBJ2-2	.	CASSQGQGGTGELFF	TGCGCCAGCAGCCAAGGGCAGGGGGGAACCGGGGAGCTGTTTTTT
TRBV28	.	TRBJ2-1	TRBD2	CASKSQRTSGSNEQFF	TGTGCCAGCAAATCACAACGGACTAGCGGGTCCAATGAGCAGTTCTTC
TRBV29-1	few	TRBJ1-1	.	CSVDTPHRDVTEAFF	TGCAGCGTTGACACACCACACAGGGATGTAACTGAAGCTTTCTTT
TRBV29-1	few	TRBJ1-5	TRBD1	CSVRTGFNQPQHF	TGCAGCGTCCGGACAGGATTCAATCAGCCCCAGCATTTT
TRBV5-1	many	TRBJ2-3	.	CASSFFQGADTQYF	TGCGCCAGCAGCTTTTTCCAGGGAGCAGATACGCAGTATTTT
TRBV28	few	TRBJ2-2	.	CACSGSRTYTGELFF	TGTGCCTGCTCGGGCTCCCGAACCTACACCGGGGAGCTGTTTTTT
TRBV29-1	few	TRBJ1-1	.	CSVSARGEAFF	TGCAGCGTATCCGCCAGGGGTGAAGCTTTCTTT